This T cell receptor (beta chain) stems from a study of blood T cell repertoires in COVID-19. Across the study: PBMCs, B-cell-depleted T cells, or T cells provided the cDNA or gDNA that made up the material.

Original data processing: Counts of nucleated cells, estimated from reference gene primer amplification, were obtained. Measured with immunoSEQ multiplex PCR; TCRdb has only the in-frame clones, and not every one. Clonal size and the V and J genes are those of that table, whereas D and trimming came from the DNA. The data hold about 53,000 clones, with approximately 80% observed a single time. The CDR3 runs to 14 residues. Germline values: CDR1 KGHDR, CDR2 SFDVKD. The junction had 6 bases not matched to a gene; V was cut back by 6 bases and J by 5 bases. The TCR comes from a human donor with active or convalescent COVID-19. The donor label of this sample is uncertain. Source material: peripheral blood. The V call is TRBV24-1, the J call TRBJ1-5; 7 nucleotides agree with TRBD1. CDR3 in amino acids: CATSIRGRDQPQHF. CDR3 DNA sequence: TGTGCCACCAGTATTAGGGGGCGGGATCAGCCCCAGCATTTT.